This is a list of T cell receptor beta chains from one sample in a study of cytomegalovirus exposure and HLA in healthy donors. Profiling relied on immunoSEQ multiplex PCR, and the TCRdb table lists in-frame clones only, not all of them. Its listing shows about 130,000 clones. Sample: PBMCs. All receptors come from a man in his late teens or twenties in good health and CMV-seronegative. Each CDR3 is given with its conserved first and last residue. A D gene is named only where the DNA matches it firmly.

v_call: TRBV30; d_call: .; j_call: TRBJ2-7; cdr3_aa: CAWSVKGVAYEQYF; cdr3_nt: TGTGCCTGGAGTGTTAAAGGGGTGGCCTACGAGCAGTACTTC
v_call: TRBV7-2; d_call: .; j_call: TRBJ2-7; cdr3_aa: CASSELRYEQYF; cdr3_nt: TGTGCCAGCAGCGAACTGAGATACGAGCAGTACTTC
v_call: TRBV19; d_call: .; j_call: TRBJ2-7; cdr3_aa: CASASAKYEQYF; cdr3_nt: TGTGCCAGTGCTAGCGCCAAATACGAGCAGTACTTC
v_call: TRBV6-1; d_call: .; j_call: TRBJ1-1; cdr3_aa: CASSDRRTVTEAFF; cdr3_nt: TGTGCCAGCAGTGACCGGCGGACTGTCACTGAAGCTTTCTTT
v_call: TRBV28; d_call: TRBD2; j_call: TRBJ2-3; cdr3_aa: CASSSPSGSTDTQYF; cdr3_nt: TGTGCCAGCAGTTCCCCTAGCGGTAGCACAGATACGCAGTATTTT
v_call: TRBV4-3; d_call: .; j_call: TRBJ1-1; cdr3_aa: CASSHETGGAAQNTEAFF; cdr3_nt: TGCGCCAGCAGCCATGAGACAGGTGGCGCGGCCCAGAACACTGAAGCTTTCTTT
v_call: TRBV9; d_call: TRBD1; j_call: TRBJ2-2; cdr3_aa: CASSVVSQGDTGELFF; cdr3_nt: TGTGCCAGCAGCGTAGTGAGTCAGGGGGACACCGGGGAGCTGTTTTTT
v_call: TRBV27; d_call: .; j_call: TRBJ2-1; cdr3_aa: CASRSRRDNEQFF; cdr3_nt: TGTGCCAGCCGCTCGCGGAGGGACAATGAGCAGTTCTTC
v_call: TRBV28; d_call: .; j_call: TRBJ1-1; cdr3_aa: CASSPDRKNTEAFF; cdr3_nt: TGTGCCAGCAGTCCCGACAGAAAGAACACTGAAGCTTTCTTT
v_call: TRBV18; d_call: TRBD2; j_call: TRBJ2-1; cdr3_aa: CASSPLSSGGYNEQFF; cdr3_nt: TGTGCCAGCTCACCCCTTAGTAGCGGGGGTTACAATGAGCAGTTCTTC
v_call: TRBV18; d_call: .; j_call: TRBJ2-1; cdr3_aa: CASSPEQGGHEQFF; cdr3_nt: TGTGCCAGCTCACCTGAACAGGGGGGGCATGAGCAGTTCTTC
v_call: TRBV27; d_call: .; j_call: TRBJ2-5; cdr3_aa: CASWATQTQETQYF; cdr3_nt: TGTGCCAGCTGGGCTACCCAAACCCAAGAGACCCAGTACTTC
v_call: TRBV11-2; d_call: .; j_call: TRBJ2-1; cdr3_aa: CASSLDWRNYNEQFF; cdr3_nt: TGTGCCAGCAGCTTAGACTGGAGGAACTACAATGAGCAGTTCTTC
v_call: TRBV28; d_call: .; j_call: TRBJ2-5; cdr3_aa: CASSLGGSPRGETQYF; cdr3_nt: TGTGCCAGCAGTTTAGGTGGCTCTCCCCGGGGAGAGACCCAGTACTTC
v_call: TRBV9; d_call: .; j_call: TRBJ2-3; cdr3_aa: CASSVRLGGAVDTQYF; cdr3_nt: TGTGCCAGCAGCGTAAGATTGGGGGGAGCGGTGGATACGCAGTATTTT
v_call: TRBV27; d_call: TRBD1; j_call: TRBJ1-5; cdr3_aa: CASSLTGQLSQPQHF; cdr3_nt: TGTGCCAGCAGTTTAACGGGACAGCTATCCCAGCCCCAGCATTTT
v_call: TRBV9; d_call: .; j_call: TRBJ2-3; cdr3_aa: CASSAIRAFRLDTQYF; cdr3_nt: TGTGCCAGCAGCGCTATCAGGGCATTTAGATTAGATACGCAGTATTTT
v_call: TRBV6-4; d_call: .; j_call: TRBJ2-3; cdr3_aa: CASSEGASTDTQYF; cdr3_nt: TGTGCCAGCAGTGAAGGGGCTAGCACAGATACGCAGTATTTT
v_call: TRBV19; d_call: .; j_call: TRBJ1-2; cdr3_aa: CASSIQGGGYTF; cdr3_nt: TGTGCCAGTAGTATCCAGGGAGGAGGCTACACCTTC
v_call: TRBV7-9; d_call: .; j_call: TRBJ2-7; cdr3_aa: CASSGRGYEQYF; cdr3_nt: TGTGCCAGCAGCGGTCGGGGCTACGAGCAGTACTTC
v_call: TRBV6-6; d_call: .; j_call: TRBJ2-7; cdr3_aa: CASSSLDVYEQYF; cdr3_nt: TGTGCCAGCAGTTCCTTAGATGTCTACGAGCAGTACTTC
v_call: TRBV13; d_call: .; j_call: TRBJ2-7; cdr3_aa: CASSQRAKTGLYEQYF; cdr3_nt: TGTGCCAGCAGCCAAAGAGCAAAGACAGGTCTCTACGAGCAGTACTTC
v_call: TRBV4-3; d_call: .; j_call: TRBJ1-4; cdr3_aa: CASSSPGPLTGKLFF; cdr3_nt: TGCGCCAGCAGCTCCCCCGGACCGCTGACAGGAAAACTGTTTTTT
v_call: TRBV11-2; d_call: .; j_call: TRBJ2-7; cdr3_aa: CASRPSGAYEQYF; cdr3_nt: TGTGCCAGCAGACCCAGCGGAGCCTACGAGCAGTACTTC
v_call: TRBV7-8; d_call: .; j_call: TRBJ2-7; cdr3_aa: CASSSFANHEQYF; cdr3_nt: TGTGCCAGCAGCTCATTCGCTAACCACGAGCAGTACTTC
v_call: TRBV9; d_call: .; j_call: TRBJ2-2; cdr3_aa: CASSRGGSRPDTGELFF; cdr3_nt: TGTGCCAGCAGCAGGGGGGGGTCCCGCCCGGACACCGGGGAGCTGTTTTTT
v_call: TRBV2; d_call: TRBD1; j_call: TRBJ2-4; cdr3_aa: CASNVRQGVDIQYF; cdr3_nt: TGTGCCAGTAACGTTAGACAGGGGGTGGACATTCAGTACTTC
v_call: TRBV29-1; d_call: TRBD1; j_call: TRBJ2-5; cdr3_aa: CSVGTGDETQYF; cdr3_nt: TGCAGCGTAGGGACAGGGGACGAGACCCAGTACTTC
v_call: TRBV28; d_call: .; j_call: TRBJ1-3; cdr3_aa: CASSWADILLSGNTIYF; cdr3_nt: TGTGCCAGCAGTTGGGCGGACATCCTTCTCTCTGGAAACACCATATATTTT
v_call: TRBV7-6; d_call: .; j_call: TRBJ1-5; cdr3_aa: CASSLEGLNQPQHF; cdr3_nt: TGTGCCAGCAGCTTAGAGGGGCTCAATCAGCCCCAGCATTTT
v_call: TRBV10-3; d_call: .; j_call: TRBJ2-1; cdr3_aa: CAISEREGESEQFF; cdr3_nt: TGTGCCATCAGTGAGAGGGAGGGGGAGAGTGAGCAGTTCTTC
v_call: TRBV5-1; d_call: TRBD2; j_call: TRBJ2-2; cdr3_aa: CASRSSGNTGELFF; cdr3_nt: TGCGCCAGCCGATCTAGCGGAAACACCGGGGAGCTGTTTTTT
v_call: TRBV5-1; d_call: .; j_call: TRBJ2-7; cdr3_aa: CASSSLPYYEQYF; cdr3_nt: TGCGCCAGCAGCTCCCTCCCCTACTACGAGCAGTACTTC
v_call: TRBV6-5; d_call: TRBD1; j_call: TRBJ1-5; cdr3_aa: CASRPTGAGNQPQHF; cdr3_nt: TGTGCCAGCAGGCCCACAGGGGCCGGAAATCAGCCCCAGCATTTT
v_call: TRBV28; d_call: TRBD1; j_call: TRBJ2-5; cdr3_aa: CASRRQGGETQYF; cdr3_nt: TGTGCCAGCAGACGACAGGGGGGGGAGACCCAGTACTTC
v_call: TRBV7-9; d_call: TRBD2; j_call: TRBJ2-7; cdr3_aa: CASSFGGAPYEQYF; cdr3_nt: TGTGCCAGCAGCTTCGGGGGGGCCCCGTACGAGCAGTACTTC
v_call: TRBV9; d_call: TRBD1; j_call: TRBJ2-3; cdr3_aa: CASRSRDSLTDTQYF; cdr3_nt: TGTGCCAGCAGAAGCCGGGACAGCCTCACAGATACGCAGTATTTT
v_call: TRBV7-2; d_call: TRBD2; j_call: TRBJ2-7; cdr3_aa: CASSEFLLAGDSYEQYF; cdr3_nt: TGTGCCAGCAGCGAATTTCTACTAGCGGGAGACTCCTACGAGCAGTACTTC
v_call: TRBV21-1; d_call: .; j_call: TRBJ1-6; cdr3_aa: CASSKAGRDRDHSPLHF; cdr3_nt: TGTGCCAGCAGCAAAGCGGGGCGAGACAGGGACCATTCACCCCTCCACTTT
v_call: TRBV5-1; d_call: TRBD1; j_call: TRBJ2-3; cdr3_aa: CASSLGTGGWKTDTQYF; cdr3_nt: TGCGCCAGCAGCTTGGGGACAGGGGGCTGGAAAACAGATACGCAGTATTTT
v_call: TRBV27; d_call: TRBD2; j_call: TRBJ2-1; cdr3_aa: CASSLVVAGGSNNEQFF; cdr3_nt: TGTGCCAGCAGTTTAGTCGTAGCGGGGGGATCAAACAATGAGCAGTTCTTC
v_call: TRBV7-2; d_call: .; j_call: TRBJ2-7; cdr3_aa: CASSLVGQGNEQYF; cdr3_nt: TGTGCCAGCAGCTTAGTAGGGCAGGGTAACGAGCAGTACTTC
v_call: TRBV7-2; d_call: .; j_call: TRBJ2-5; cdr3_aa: CASSLGGVGAETQYF; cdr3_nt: TGTGCCAGCAGCTTAGGAGGTGTAGGGGCGGAGACCCAGTACTTC
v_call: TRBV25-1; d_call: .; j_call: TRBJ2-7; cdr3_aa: CASSDDVRSPYEQYF; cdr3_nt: TGTGCCAGCAGTGATGACGTGCGGTCCCCTTATGAGCAGTACTTC
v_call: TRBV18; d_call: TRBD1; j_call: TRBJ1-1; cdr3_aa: CASSPRDRTSTEAFF; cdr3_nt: TGTGCCAGCTCACCCCGGGACAGGACGAGTACTGAAGCTTTCTTT
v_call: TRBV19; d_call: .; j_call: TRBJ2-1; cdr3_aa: CASSTSGGSYNEQFF; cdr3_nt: TGTGCCAGTAGTACCAGCGGCGGCTCCTACAATGAGCAGTTCTTC
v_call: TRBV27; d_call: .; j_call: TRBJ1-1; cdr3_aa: CASRKSVSGHYEAFF; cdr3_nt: TGTGCCAGCAGGAAATCGGTGTCGGGACACTATGAAGCTTTCTTT
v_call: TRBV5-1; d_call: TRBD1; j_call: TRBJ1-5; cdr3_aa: CASGQDADQPQHF; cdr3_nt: TGCGCCAGCGGACAGGACGCGGATCAGCCCCAGCATTTT
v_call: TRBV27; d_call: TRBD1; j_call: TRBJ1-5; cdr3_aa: CASSFQGANQPQHF; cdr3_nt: TGTGCCAGCAGTTTCCAGGGGGCCAATCAGCCCCAGCATTTT
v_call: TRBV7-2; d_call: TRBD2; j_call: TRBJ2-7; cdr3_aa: CASSISGVGGEQYF; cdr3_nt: TGTGCCAGCAGCATAAGCGGGGTTGGAGGGGAGCAGTACTTC
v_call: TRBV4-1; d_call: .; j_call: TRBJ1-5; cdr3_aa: CASSQAAGDQPQHF; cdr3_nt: TGCGCCAGCAGCCAGGCGGCGGGTGATCAGCCCCAGCATTTT
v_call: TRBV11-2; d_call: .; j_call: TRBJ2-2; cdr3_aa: CASTSPGGAITGELFF; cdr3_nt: TGTGCCAGCACCTCCCCGGGGGGCGCAATCACCGGGGAGCTGTTTTTT
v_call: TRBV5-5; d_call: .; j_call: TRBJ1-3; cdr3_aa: CASSLSEGYPGNTIYF; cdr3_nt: TGTGCCAGCAGCTTGTCAGAGGGATACCCTGGAAACACCATATATTTT
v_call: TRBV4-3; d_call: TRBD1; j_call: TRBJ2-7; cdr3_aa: CASSQETGARYEQYF; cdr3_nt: TGCGCCAGCAGCCAGGAAACAGGGGCTCGGTACGAGCAGTACTTC
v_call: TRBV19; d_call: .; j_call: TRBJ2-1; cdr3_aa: CASQQGGFDNEQFF; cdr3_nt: TGTGCCAGTCAGCAGGGGGGCTTCGACAATGAGCAGTTCTTC
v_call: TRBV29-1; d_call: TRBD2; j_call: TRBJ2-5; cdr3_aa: CSAGLAGGQETQYF; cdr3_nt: TGCAGCGCTGGACTAGCGGGAGGGCAAGAGACCCAGTACTTC
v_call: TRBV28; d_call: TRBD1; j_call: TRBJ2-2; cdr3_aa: CASSRTGGAGELFF; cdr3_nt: TGTGCCAGCAGTCGGACAGGGGGCGCCGGGGAGCTGTTTTTT
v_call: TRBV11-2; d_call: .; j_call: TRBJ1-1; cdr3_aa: CASSLDRVVEGAAFF; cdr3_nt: TGTGCCAGCAGCTTAGATCGGGTAGTAGAGGGTGCGGCTTTCTTT
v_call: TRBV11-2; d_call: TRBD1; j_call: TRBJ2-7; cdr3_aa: CASSWGTGGDEQYF; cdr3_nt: TGTGCCAGCAGCTGGGGGACAGGGGGCGACGAGCAGTACTTC